This entry features one TCR beta chain sequence. Its specific antigen is unknown. Per-base quality was not reported, and no clone a single base away is much larger than it. The data were taken from a study of blood T cell repertoires in COVID-19 (dated by TCRdb to about 2020). About the investigation overall: Samples covering the acute and convalescent phases of COVID-19 were provided by collaborators in the United States, Italy and Spain. Samples came from the ongoing ImmuneRACE study (first 160 participants) plus 1,254 subjects from 6 global collaborators. Subjects who had been exposed to COVID-19, were actively infected with it, or had recovered from it provided the deeply sampled blood TCRbeta repertoires that made up the dataset. Nearly every sample came with metadata listing a de-identified subject ID, COVID-19 status, age in years and sex. Where available, HLA class I and class II types were taken from metadata supplied by the sample provider and were not determined by assay-based typing. The repertoires were made available in a free public database intended to serve as a resource for research on the immune response to SARS-CoV-2. The prospective study material was composed of cDNA or gDNA derived from T cells, B-cell-depleted T cells, or PBMCs. Study-wide conclusions, independent of this receptor: How much clinical and demographic metadata was included differed by source and by participant, and the metadata was provided uncurated.

The immunoSEQ Assay, a bias-controlled multiplex PCR, was used to amplify TCRbeta CDR3 regions from genomic DNA. Per the authors' processing: The number of nucleated cells in each sample was estimated by amplification of reference gene primers within the assay. Sequence reads were collapsed and filtered to measure the absolute abundance of every unique TCRbeta CDR3 rearrangement. For each sample, productive Simpson clonality was calculated by taking the square root of Simpson's diversity index across productive rearrangements. TCRdb took this table from immuneACCESS and kept in-frame rearrangements with V and J called. Such tables lack part of the clones; where checked against another copy, unresolved V genes explain under half of the gap, and the rest is unexplained. The V and J calls and the clone size are those of that table, but D and trimming were determined from the DNA. This sample is represented by some 230,000 clones; around 84% of them were singletons. Jointly, the top ten make up 2.9% of the sample.

Based on the germline V gene (reference sequence), the CDR1 and CDR2 sequences are MNHEY and SMNVEV. The CDR3 goes from the cysteine to the phenylalanine over 16 residues. Only the CDR3 DNA stays, 48 bases, in frame from base 1. Clipping removes 5 bases from V and 5 bases from J, with 10 as the unmatched junction base count. Another Seattle source contributed samples from volunteer blood donors who had recovered from COVID-19. Whole blood was collected in K2EDTA tubes by collaborating institutions according to the institutions' own protocols. For TCRbeta analysis, collaborators shipped samples as frozen whole blood, isolated PBMCs, or DNA extracted from either of those sample types.

The clonotype comes from a man aged 45-60 years who had recovered from COVID-19. The sequence links TRBV27 to TRBJ2-3; 10 bases in between match TRBD2. Sample: peripheral blood. The DNA reads TGTGCCAGCAGTCCAGATAGCGGGAGGATAGGAGATACGCAGTATTTT. Its coded protein is CASSPDSGRIGDTQYF.